A selection of T cell receptor beta chains follows, all from one sample in a study of cytomegalovirus exposure and HLA in healthy donors. This table comes from immunoSEQ multiplex PCR, and its TCRdb copy is limited to in-frame clones, with some not included. The sample contains some 160,000 clones, 88% of which appear only once. Material for sequencing was PBMCs. Receptors were obtained from a man younger than 35 in good health and CMV-seronegative. Both conserved end residues are part of each CDR3. Fields, in order: J gene, D gene, clone size, V gene, CDR3 DNA, CDR3 protein. D genes are given only for firm matches. Clone size appears in some rows only: once, few, many, or a class for an expanded clone.

>TRBJ2-1|TRBD1|-|TRBV29-1
TGCAGCGGCGCAGGGGGTAGAGATGAGCAGTTCTTC
CSGAGGRDEQFF
>TRBJ1-4|-|-|TRBV2
TGTGCCAGCAGTGATGACAGGCTTACTAATGAAAAACTGTTTTTT
CASSDDRLTNEKLFF
>TRBJ1-1|-|-|TRBV30
TGTGCCTGGAGTGTTTCCCCAGAATTGGGTGCGGGCACTGAAGCTTTCTTT
CAWSVSPELGAGTEAFF
>TRBJ2-7|-|-|TRBV28
TGTGCCAGCACCCTATCAGACAGGTTATTCTACGAGCAGTACTTC
CASTLSDRLFYEQYF
>TRBJ1-2|-|-|TRBV28
TGTGCCAGCAGTGAGACAGAAATTCGGGGCTACACCTTC
CASSETEIRGYTF
>TRBJ1-2|-|once|TRBV28
TGTGCCAGCAGGTCCCGGTTCGATGGCTACACCTTC
CASRSRFDGYTF
>TRBJ2-3|TRBD1|-|TRBV6-1
TGTGCCAGCAGTACCCGGGACAGGGTAACAGATACGCAGTATTTT
CASSTRDRVTDTQYF
>TRBJ2-5|TRBD1|-|TRBV5-4
TGTGCCAGCAGCTTGGGACAGGGCGGGGAGACCCAGTACTTC
CASSLGQGGETQYF
>TRBJ1-5|-|-|TRBV28
TGTGCCAGCAACCAGGGATACAATCAGCCCCAGCATTTT
CASNQGYNQPQHF
>TRBJ2-7|TRBD2|-|TRBV7-2
TGTGCCAGCAGCTTAGCCGCGGGAGGCCTCTTAACCAACTACGAGCAGTACTTC
CASSLAAGGLLTNYEQYF
>TRBJ1-1|TRBD1|once|TRBV7-2
TGTGCCAGCATCAGAACAGGGGGCACTGAAGCTTTCTTT
CASIRTGGTEAFF
>TRBJ1-3|-|-|TRBV5-1
TGCGCCAGCAGCCTGGAGAGCGGGGGAAACACCATATATTTT
CASSLESGGNTIYF
>TRBJ1-2|-|few|TRBV10-3
TGTGCCATCAGTGAGGGACAGAACTATGGCTACACCTTC
CAISEGQNYGYTF
>TRBJ1-5|TRBD1|-|TRBV9
TGTGCCAGCAGCGTGGGGACAGGGACCAGCAATCAGCCCCAGCATTTT
CASSVGTGTSNQPQHF
>TRBJ1-4|-|-|TRBV2
TGTGCCAGCAGTGGCGTCGGTGGGTTCGGGGAAAAACTGTTTTTT
CASSGVGGFGEKLFF
>TRBJ1-5|TRBD1|-|TRBV27
TGTGCCACCCGTCCCGGGACAGGGGAACAGCCCCAGCATTTT
CATRPGTGEQPQHF
>TRBJ2-2|TRBD1|-|TRBV4-1
TGCGCCAGCAGCCAAGAAGTTGGGACAGGGGTTTTTGTTAGCAACACCGGGGAGCTGTTTTTT
CASSQEVGTGVFVSNTGELFF
>TRBJ2-2|TRBD2|-|TRBV7-8
TGTGCCAGCAGCTTAGCAGCCGGGACTAGCGGGAGAGGCGGGGAGCTGTTTTTT
CASSLAAGTSGRGGELFF
>TRBJ2-2|TRBD2|-|TRBV7-7
TGTGCTAGCAGCCCCCCGGGAGGAGGTGGGGAGCTGTTTTTT
CASSPPGGGGELFF
>TRBJ2-6|TRBD1|once|TRBV19
TGTGCCAGTAGTACCCTGACAGGGCTGTTGGATGGGGCCAACGTCCTGACTTTC
CASSTLTGLLDGANVLTF
>TRBJ1-4|-|-|TRBV7-9
TGTGCCAGCAGCAAGGACACTGCAACTAATGAAAAACTGTTTTTT
CASSKDTATNEKLFF
>TRBJ2-1|-|-|TRBV2
TGTGCCAGCAGTGAAGAACCCGCCTATGAGTTCTTC
CASSEEPAYEFF
>TRBJ2-2|TRBD2|-|TRBV5-4
TGTGCCAGCAGCTTGCTACGGGCGGGGGTCACCGGGGAGCTGTTTTTT
CASSLLRAGVTGELFF
>TRBJ2-7|-|-|TRBV29-1
TGCGGGGCGGCAGCCAGGGATTACCACGAGCAGTACTTC
CGAAARDYHEQYF
>TRBJ2-4|TRBD2|-|TRBV11-2
TGTGCCAGCAGCGTTAGAAACGGGAGGGCCAAAAACATTCAGTACTTC
CASSVRNGRAKNIQYF
>TRBJ1-3|-|-|TRBV30
TGTGCCTGGAGGGATAACAGGGCTGGAAACACCATATATTTT
CAWRDNRAGNTIYF
>TRBJ2-1|TRBD1|-|TRBV27
TGTGCCAGCAGTTTATCAGGGACAGGGTACTACAATGAGCAGTTCTTC
CASSLSGTGYYNEQFF
>TRBJ1-2|-|-|TRBV4-1
TGCGCCAGCAGCCAGGGGACACCCAAGGGTGGCTACACCTTC
CASSQGTPKGGYTF
>TRBJ2-3|-|-|TRBV18
TGTGCCAGCTCACCACCGACAGCGAATACGCAGTATTTT
CASSPPTANTQYF
>TRBJ2-5|-|-|TRBV11-3
TGTGCCAGCAGCTTGATAGCGGAAGAGACCCAGTACTTC
CASSLIAEETQYF
>TRBJ2-1|TRBD2|-|TRBV5-1
TGCGCCAGCAGCTCCCTAGCGGGCTCCTACAATGAGCAGTTCTTC
CASSSLAGSYNEQFF
>TRBJ1-5|TRBD1|once|TRBV28
TGTGCCAGCAGTCTTACAGGGGGCGGATGGCAGCCCCAGCATTTT
CASSLTGGGWQPQHF
>TRBJ1-5|-|-|TRBV13
TGTGCCAGCAGCTTAGCGGGTCAGCCCCAGCATTTT
CASSLAGQPQHF
>TRBJ2-2|-|-|TRBV6-5
TGTGCCAGCAGTTACTCGTCCGGGAACACCGGGGAGCTGTTTTTT
CASSYSSGNTGELFF
>TRBJ2-1|TRBD2|-|TRBV5-1
TGCGCCAGCAGCCCGGGGGGGACTAGCGGTGACAATGAGCAGTTCTTC
CASSPGGTSGDNEQFF
>TRBJ1-1|TRBD1|once|TRBV19
TGTGCCAGTAGAAACAGGGGATGGAACACTGAAGCTTTCTTT
CASRNRGWNTEAFF
>TRBJ1-2|TRBD1|-|TRBV6-7
TGTGCCAGCAGTTACCCCATAGACAGGGACTATGGCTACACCTTC
CASSYPIDRDYGYTF
>TRBJ1-4|-|-|TRBV11-2
TGTGCCAGCAGCGAAAAAACGGACCTCTTACGGGGTGAAAAACTGTTTTTT
CASSEKTDLLRGEKLFF
>TRBJ2-3|-|-|TRBV5-1
TGCGCCAGCAGCTTGTACGGGCCACGACAGGTCGTAACTAGCACAGATACGCAGTATTTT
CASSLYGPRQVVTSTDTQYF
>TRBJ1-5|-|once|TRBV19
TGTGCCAGTAAAATTACGGGCGGGAGCAATCAGCCCCAGCATTTT
CASKITGGSNQPQHF
>TRBJ2-4|TRBD2|once|TRBV7-8
TGTGCCAGCAGCTTTCTAGCGGGGGTAGACATTCAGTACTTC
CASSFLAGVDIQYF
>TRBJ1-2|TRBD1|-|TRBV14
TGTGCCAGCAGCCATTTGGACAGGGGATTTTATGGCTACACCTTC
CASSHLDRGFYGYTF
>TRBJ1-5|TRBD1|-|TRBV10-3
TGTGCCATCAGTGACCCCGGGACAGGGGGGTATGGCAATCAGCCCCAGCATTTT
CAISDPGTGGYGNQPQHF
>TRBJ1-5|TRBD1|-|TRBV6-1
TGTGCCAGCAGGGAACAGGGGGCTAGGAATCAGCCCCAGCATTTT
CASREQGARNQPQHF
>TRBJ2-5|-|-|TRBV5-6
TGTGCCAGCAGCCCGAATCGGGAGACCCAGTACTTC
CASSPNRETQYF
>TRBJ2-7|-|-|TRBV2
TGTGCCAGCAGTGAAGCGCTTCGAGGGTACGAGCAGTACTTC
CASSEALRGYEQYF
>TRBJ1-5|-|-|TRBV2
TGTGCCAGCAGTCAAGACAAGGGAGGGGGTCAGCCCCAGCATTTT
CASSQDKGGGQPQHF
>TRBJ2-3|TRBD1|-|TRBV10-3
TGTGCCTCTACGTCCGGGACAGGGGTTACAGATACGCAGTATTTT
CASTSGTGVTDTQYF
>TRBJ1-3|-|-|TRBV11-2
TGTGCCAGCAGCTTCTATGAGGGCTCTGGAAACACCATATATTTT
CASSFYEGSGNTIYF
>TRBJ2-3|TRBD2|-|TRBV11-2
TGTGCCAGCAGCTTAGTCGGGACTAGCGGCACAGATACGCAGTATTTT
CASSLVGTSGTDTQYF
>TRBJ2-2|TRBD2|-|TRBV27
TGTGCCAGCAGTCAGCTAGCGGGGGGGCCGGGTACCGGGGAGCTGTTTTTT
CASSQLAGGPGTGELFF
>TRBJ2-5|TRBD1|-|TRBV18
TGTGCCAGCTCCCGCCCCGGACAGGACCAAGAGACCCAGTACTTC
CASSRPGQDQETQYF
>TRBJ1-1|TRBD1|-|TRBV5-1
TGCGCCAGCAGCTTAGACAGGGCCTTCAACACTGAAGCTTTCTTT
CASSLDRAFNTEAFF
>TRBJ1-1|-|-|TRBV4-1
TGCGCCAGCAGCGTCCTTGACGCGGGAGGGAACACTGAAGCTTTCTTT
CASSVLDAGGNTEAFF
>TRBJ2-4|TRBD2|-|TRBV19
TGTGCCAGTAGTCTCCGTGGTAGCGGGGCCACCAAAAACATTCAGTACTTC
CASSLRGSGATKNIQYF